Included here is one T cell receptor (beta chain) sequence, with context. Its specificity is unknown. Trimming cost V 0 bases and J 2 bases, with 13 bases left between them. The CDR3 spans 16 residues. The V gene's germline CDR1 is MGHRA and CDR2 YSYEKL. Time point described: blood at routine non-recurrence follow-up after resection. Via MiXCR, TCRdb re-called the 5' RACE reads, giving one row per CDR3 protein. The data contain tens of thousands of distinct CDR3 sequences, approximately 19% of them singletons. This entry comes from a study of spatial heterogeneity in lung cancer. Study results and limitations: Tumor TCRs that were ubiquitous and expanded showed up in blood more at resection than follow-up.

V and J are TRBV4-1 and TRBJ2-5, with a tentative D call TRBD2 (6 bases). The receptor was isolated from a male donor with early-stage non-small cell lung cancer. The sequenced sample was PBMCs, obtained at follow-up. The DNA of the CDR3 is TGCGCCAGCAGCCAAGAGGGCGGGGCGATACAAGAGACCCAGTACTTC. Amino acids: CASSQEGGAIQETQYF.